Following are 19 T cell receptor beta chains from one sample sequenced in a study of siplizumab effects on memory and regulatory T cells. The method was immunoSEQ multiplex PCR; TCRdb's version includes in-frame clones alone and lacks a portion of them. Among under 140,000 clones listed, roughly 92% were seen once. Sequenced: CD4+ T cells sorted from blood. These receptors were obtained from a human donor in good health.

This chain joins TRBV6-7 and TRBJ1-2; D might be TRBD1 (6 bases). TRBV6-7 is classed as an ORF, of uncertain function. The CDR3 is 11 residues long. Between the trimmed V and J ends, which lost 8 bases and 5 bases, there was a span of 9 bases. CDR3 sequence: CASGQPYGYTF. CDR3 nucleotide sequence: TGTGCCAGCGGACAGCCTTATGGCTACACCTTC.

This sequence joins TRBV7-9 and TRBJ1-6; D is uncertain. Germline V gene sequence: CDR1 SEHNR, CDR2 FQNEAQ (reference sequence). This CDR3 contains 12 residues. Trimming took 4 bases from V and 8 from J, leaving 6 bases between them. In DNA form, the CDR3 reads TGTGCCAGCAGCTGGTCGGATTCACCCCTCCACTTT. Its protein product is CASSWSDSPLHF.

The chain couples TRBV19 to TRBJ1-1; D is possibly TRBD1 (5 bases). Germline CDR1 and CDR2: LNHDA and SQIVND (reference sequence). The ends were cut back, 6 bases at V and 7 bases at J, with 18 bases in the middle. The CDR3 has 14 amino acids. The CDR3 loop reads CASSLLRGGGEAFF. The CDR3, as DNA: TGTGCCAGTAGCCTCCTGAGGGGCGGTGGTGAAGCTTTCTTT.

Comments on this clone: Other nucleotide sequences in the sample specify the same CDR3. J is TRBJ2-5 and V is TRBV5-4; 7 nucleotides match TRBD2. The germline CDR1 and CDR2 sequences are SGHNT and YYREEE (reference sequence). The ends lost 2 bases at V and 4 bases at J; junction bases unmatched: 11. The CDR3 has 16 amino acids. The CDR3 reads CASSFEGGPLGETQYF. CDR3 DNA: TGTGCCAGCAGCTTTGAGGGAGGGCCTCTCGGAGAGACCCAGTACTTC.

The J gene is TRBJ2-6, the V gene TRBV18, with D unresolved. The CDR3 contains 17 residues. V was shortened by 3 bases and J by 0 bases, with 12 bases between the two germline ends. The germline CDR1 and CDR2 sequences are KGHSH and LQKENI. CDR3 DNA: TGTGCCAGCTCACCGAGAAAAGATTACTCTGGGGCCAACGTCCTGACTTTC. It yields the protein CASSPRKDYSGANVLTF. The full variable domain, with the rest looked up from reference TRBV18 and TRBJ2-6, is NAGVMQNPRHLVRRRGQEARLRCSPMKGHSHVYWYRQLPEEGLKFMVYLQKENIIDESGMPKERFSAEFPKEGPSILRIQQVVRGDSAAYFCASSPRKDYSGANVLTFGAGSRLTVL.

The chain joins TRBV6-5 to TRBJ2-2; TRBD2 aligns across 11 bases. This CDR3 comprises 16 residues. V was clipped by 3 bases and J by 6 bases; unmatched bases: 6. Germline V lookup: CDR1 MNHEY, CDR2 SVGAGI. CDR3 loop: CASSYGTSGSSGELFF. CDR3 DNA sequence: TGTGCCAGCAGTTATGGTACTAGCGGGAGTTCCGGGGAGCTGTTTTTT.

This clone has a single count. This sequence joins TRBV18 and TRBJ1-1; D call uncertain. CDR3 size: 18 residues. Germline values: CDR1 KGHSH, CDR2 LQKENI. The V end lost 3 bases, the J end lost 0 bases, and 20 bases lay between the germline ends. The CDR3 reads CASSPLRAVQLMNTEAFF. CDR3 DNA: TGTGCCAGCTCACCCCTACGCGCGGTCCAACTTATGAACACTGAAGCTTTCTTT.

The chain is built from TRBV19 and TRBJ2-6; TRBD1 might be the D (6 bases). The CDR3 extends over 16 amino acids. Trimming stripped 6 bases from V and 0 bases from J, with 12 bases between. Germline V CDR1 and CDR2: LNHDA, SQIVND (reference sequence). The CDR3 region is CASRETGTSGANVLTF. The CDR3 bases are TGTGCCAGTAGAGAGACAGGTACCTCTGGGGCCAACGTCCTGACTTTC. Full variable domain (outside the CDR3, taken from reference TRBV19 and TRBJ2-6): DGGITQSPKYLFRKEGQNVTLSCEQNLNHDAMYWYRQDPGQGLRLIYYSQIVNDFQKGDIAEGYSVSREKKESFPLTVTSAQKNPTAFYLCASRETGTSGANVLTFGAGSRLTVL.

The V call is TRBV6-5, the J call TRBJ2-1; D possibly matches TRBD1 or TRBD2 (5 bases each). The CDR3 extends over 13 amino acids. V shed 7 bases and J shed 5 bases, with 12 bases lying between them. The germline V gene has CDR1 MNHEY and CDR2 SVGAGI. The CDR3 region is CASTPGTNNEQFF. Written as DNA, the CDR3 is TGTGCCAGCACCCCCGGGACCAACAATGAGCAGTTCTTC.

V and J are TRBV18 and TRBJ2-3, with 7 bases fitting TRBD2. From germline, CDR1 is KGHSH and CDR2 LQKENI. This CDR3 is built from 13 residues. The V and J ends lost 1 base and 6 bases, in that order; junction bases with no gene match: 1. CDR3: CASSPRSGDTQYF. Written as DNA, the CDR3 is TGTGCCAGCTCACCACGTAGCGGGGATACGCAGTATTTT.

Only one count was recorded for this clone. The J gene is TRBJ1-5, the V gene TRBV7-9; D possibly corresponds to TRBD1 (6 bases). Germline-derived CDR1 and CDR2 are SEHNR and FQNEAQ (reference sequence). Trimming removed 8 bases from V and 2 bases from J, with 16 bases in between. The CDR3 is 15 residues long. CDR3 region: CASAVGGAGNQPQHF. The CDR3 bases are TGTGCCAGCGCCGTGGGGGGGGCAGGCAATCAGCCCCAGCATTTT.

The chain recombines TRBV7-2 with TRBJ2-5; 12 nucleotides line up with TRBD1. The trim removed 5 bases at V and 11 bases at J, leaving 12 bases unmatched. This CDR3 has 15 amino acids. Germline CDR1 and CDR2: SGHTA and FQGNSA. CDR3 sequence (DNA): TGTGCCAGCAGCCTACGGGGGACAGGGGGCTATGAGCAGTACTTC. It codes for CASSLRGTGGYEQYF.

In DNA form, the CDR3 reads TGTGCCATCTCGAGCCGGGCCCAACAAGAGACCCAGTACTTC. This translates into CAISSRAQQETQYF. V and J are TRBV10-3 and TRBJ2-5; no clear D gene. The CDR3 loop spans 14 amino acids. The V end lost 8 bases, the J end lost 2 bases, and 15 bases lay between the germline ends. Germline-derived CDR1 and CDR2 are ENHRY and SYGVKD.

This clone came up once. The chain combines TRBV4-2 with TRBJ2-1, with 7 bases matching TRBD2. CDR3 length: 17 residues. Losses at the gene ends were 0 bases for V and 8 bases for J; bases not matched to a gene: 13. CDR1 is LGHNA, CDR2 YNFKEQ, per germline. The chain's CDR3 is CASSQDTSQRGVHEQFF. In DNA form, the CDR3 reads TGTGCCAGCAGCCAAGATACGTCCCAGCGGGGTGTGCATGAGCAGTTCTTC.

The chain links TRBV4-2 to TRBJ1-2; 8 bases agree with TRBD1. CDR1 and CDR2 (germline): LGHNA, YNFKEQ. Losses at the gene ends were 3 bases for V and 5 bases for J; bases not matched to a gene: 11. The CDR3 runs 16 residues. CDR3 sequence: CASSHTSTGENYGYTF. CDR3 in DNA: TGTGCCAGCAGCCATACCTCGACAGGGGAAAATTATGGCTACACCTTC.

CDR3 sequence reads: CASSSPQGSQARRNNYGYTF. CDR3 nucleotides: TGTGCCAGCAGCTCACCACAGGGGAGCCAGGCCAGGCGGAATAACTATGGCTACACCTTC. This chain links TRBV5-4 with TRBJ1-2, with 7 bases identical to TRBD1. The CDR3 loop spans 20 amino acids. The trim removed 3 bases at V and 1 base at J, leaving 21 bases unmatched. Germline V gene data show CDR1 as SGHNT and CDR2 as YYREEE (reference sequence).

This chain uses TRBV4-1 with TRBJ1-1; D ambiguous. Per the germline V gene, CDR1 is MGHRA and CDR2 is YSYEKL. Trimming shortened V by 0 bases and J by 8 bases, and 10 bases separated the two germline ends. The CDR3 contains 13 residues. CDR3 nucleotide sequence: TGCGCCAGCAGCCAAGACATCGGGCGCGAAGCTTTCTTT. Translated: CASSQDIGREAFF.

The chain combines TRBV11-2 with TRBJ2-1; the D gene is possibly TRBD1 (5 bases). Trimming took off 5 bases at V and 11 bases at J, with 16 bases between the two ends. The length of the CDR3 is 13 residues. Looked up from germline, CDR1 is SGHAT and CDR2 is FQNNGV. The CDR3 DNA follows: TGTGCCAGCAGCCAAACCTCAGGGTATCAGCAGTTCTTC. It encodes CASSQTSGYQQFF.

The chain recombines TRBV6-5 with TRBJ1-2; 7 bases are shared with TRBD1. Germline CDR1 and CDR2: MNHEY and SVGAGI. After removal of 5 bases from V and 7 bases from J, the junction contained 4 bases not matched to a gene. This CDR3 spans 12 amino acids. This chain's CDR3 is CASSTGAGGYTF. The CDR3 nucleotides are TGTGCCAGCAGTACAGGGGCCGGTGGCTACACCTTC.